A selection of T cell receptor beta chains follows, all from one sample in a study of shared clonotypes between healthy human individuals. Clones were sequenced by immunoSEQ multiplex PCR, and TCRdb holds only the in-frame ones, with some missing. The sample consists of around 1.5 million clones, around 98% of them appearing once. The sequencing input was naive CD4+ T cells sorted from blood. These receptors originate from a man between 25 and 39 years old in good health. Both conserved end residues are part of each CDR3.

v_gene	CDR3aa
TRBV14	CASSQLGGQVDTGELFF
TRBV18	CASSPSPDTSGNTIYF
TRBV5-1	CASSLEGPVSTDTQYF
TRBV5-4	CASSLDADTQYF
TRBV28	CASSLRQGAGGTDTQYF
TRBV4-1	CASSQTLAGSYGYTF
TRBV25-1	CASSDAQGSGNTIYF
TRBV11-3	CASSREGAGTEAFF
TRBV5-6	CASSRTGTGSEQYF
TRBV5-6	CASSLGPAGGTNEQFF
TRBV7-3	CASTKGSGANVLTF
TRBV2	CASSESKLAGKTYEQYF
TRBV10-3	CAISRLAGKSYNEQFF
TRBV30	CAWMPAGRGDTEAFF
TRBV11-3	CASSSRTDQETQYF
TRBV28	CASSFLGGPNTIYF
TRBV4-1	CASSLVEFSDTQYF
TRBV5-1	CASSLAVVSGVWYEQYF
TRBV18	CASSPTSGSTGELFF
TRBV15	CATSIRVNQPQHF
TRBV11-3	CASSFWDDNTGELFF
TRBV7-9	CASSQEGETQYF